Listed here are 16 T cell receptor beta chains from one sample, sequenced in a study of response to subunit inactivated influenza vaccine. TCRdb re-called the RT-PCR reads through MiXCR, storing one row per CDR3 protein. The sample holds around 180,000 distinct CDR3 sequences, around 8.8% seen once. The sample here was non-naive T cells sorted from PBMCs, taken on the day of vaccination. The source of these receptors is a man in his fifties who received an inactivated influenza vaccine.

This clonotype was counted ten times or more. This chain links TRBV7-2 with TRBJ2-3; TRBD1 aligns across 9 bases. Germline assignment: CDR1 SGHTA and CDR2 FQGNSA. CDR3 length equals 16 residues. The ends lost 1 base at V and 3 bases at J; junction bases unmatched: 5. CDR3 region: CASSLGLTGGTDTQYF. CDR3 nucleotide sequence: TGTGCCAGCAGCTTAGGGCTGACAGGGGGGACAGATACGCAGTATTTT.

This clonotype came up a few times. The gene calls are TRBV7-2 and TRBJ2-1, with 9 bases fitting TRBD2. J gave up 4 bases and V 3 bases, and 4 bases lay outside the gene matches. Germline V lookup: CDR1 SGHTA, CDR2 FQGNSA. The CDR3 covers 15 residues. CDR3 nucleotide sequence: TGTGCCAGCAGCTTGTCCACTAGCGGGTACAATGAGCAGTTCTTC. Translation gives CASSLSTSGYNEQFF.

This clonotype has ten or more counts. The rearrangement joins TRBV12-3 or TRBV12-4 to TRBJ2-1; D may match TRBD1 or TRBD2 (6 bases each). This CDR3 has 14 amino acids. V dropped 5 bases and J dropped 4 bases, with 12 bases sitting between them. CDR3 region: CASSTTGAYNEQFF. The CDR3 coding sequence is TGTGCCAGCAGTACCACGGGGGCTTACAATGAGCAGTTCTTC.

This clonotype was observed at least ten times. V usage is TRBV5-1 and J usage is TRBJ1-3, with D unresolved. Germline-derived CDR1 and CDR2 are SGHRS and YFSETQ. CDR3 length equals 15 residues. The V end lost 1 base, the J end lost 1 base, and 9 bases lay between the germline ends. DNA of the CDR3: TGCGCCAGCAGCTTGTCGGGGTCTTCTGGAAACACCATATATTTT. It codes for CASSLSGSSGNTIYF.

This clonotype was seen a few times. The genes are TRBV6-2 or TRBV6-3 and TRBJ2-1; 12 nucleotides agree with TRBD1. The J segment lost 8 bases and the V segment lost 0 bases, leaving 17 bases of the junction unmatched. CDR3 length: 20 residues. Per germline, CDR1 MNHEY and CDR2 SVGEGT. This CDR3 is CASSYSLFLARDRGLDEQFF. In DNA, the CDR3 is TGTGCCAGCAGTTACTCTTTATTCCTAGCCCGGGACAGGGGGCTCGATGAGCAGTTCTTC.

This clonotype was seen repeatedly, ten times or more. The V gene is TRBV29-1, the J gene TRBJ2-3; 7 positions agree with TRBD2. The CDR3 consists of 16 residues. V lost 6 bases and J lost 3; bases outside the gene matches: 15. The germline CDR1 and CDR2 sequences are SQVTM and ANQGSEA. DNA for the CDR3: TGCAGCGTCTCCATACTTGGGGGAGGGCCTACAGATACGCAGTATTTT. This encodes CSVSILGGGPTDTQYF.

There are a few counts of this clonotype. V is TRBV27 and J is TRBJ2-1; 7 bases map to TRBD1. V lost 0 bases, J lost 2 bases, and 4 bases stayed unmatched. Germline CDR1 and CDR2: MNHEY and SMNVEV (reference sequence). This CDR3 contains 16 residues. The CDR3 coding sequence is TGTGCCAGCAGTTTATCGTGGCAGGGGGCCTACAATGAGCAGTTCTTC. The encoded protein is CASSLSWQGAYNEQFF.

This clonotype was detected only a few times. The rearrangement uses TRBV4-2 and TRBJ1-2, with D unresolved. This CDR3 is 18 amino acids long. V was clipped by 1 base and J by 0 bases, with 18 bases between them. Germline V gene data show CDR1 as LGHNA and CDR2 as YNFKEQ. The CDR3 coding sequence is TGTGCCAGCAGCCAAGTCGGGGTCGGGGTCGGGGCTAACTATGGCTACACCTTC. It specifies CASSQVGVGVGANYGYTF.

The CDR3 is CSANRGRGQETQYF. The CDR3 DNA sequence: TGCAGTGCAAACCGGGGCCGGGGGCAAGAGACCCAGTACTTC. The genes are TRBV20-1 and TRBJ2-5; perhaps TRBD2 as D (6 bases). Trimming took 6 bases from V and 2 from J, leaving 16 bases between them. Germline values: CDR1 DFQATT, CDR2 SNEGSKA (reference sequence). There are 14 residues in the CDR3.

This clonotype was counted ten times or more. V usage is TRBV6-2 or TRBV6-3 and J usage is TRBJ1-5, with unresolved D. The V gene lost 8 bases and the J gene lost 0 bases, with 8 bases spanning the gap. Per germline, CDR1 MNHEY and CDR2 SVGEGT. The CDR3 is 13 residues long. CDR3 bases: TGTGCCAGCCAGCAAAGTAGCAATCAGCCCCAGCATTTT. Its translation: CASQQSSNQPQHF.

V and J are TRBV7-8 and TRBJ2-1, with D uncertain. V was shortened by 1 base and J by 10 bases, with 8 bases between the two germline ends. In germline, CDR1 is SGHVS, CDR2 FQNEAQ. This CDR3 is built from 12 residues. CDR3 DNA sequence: TGTGCCAGCAGCTTAGGGTCGTCGGAGCAGTTCTTC. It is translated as CASSLGSSEQFF.

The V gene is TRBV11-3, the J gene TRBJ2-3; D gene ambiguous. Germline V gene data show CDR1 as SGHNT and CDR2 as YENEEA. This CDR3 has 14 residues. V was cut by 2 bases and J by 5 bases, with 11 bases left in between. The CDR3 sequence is CASSLSQKEDTQYF. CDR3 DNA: TGTGCCAGCAGCTTAAGTCAGAAGGAAGATACGCAGTATTTT.

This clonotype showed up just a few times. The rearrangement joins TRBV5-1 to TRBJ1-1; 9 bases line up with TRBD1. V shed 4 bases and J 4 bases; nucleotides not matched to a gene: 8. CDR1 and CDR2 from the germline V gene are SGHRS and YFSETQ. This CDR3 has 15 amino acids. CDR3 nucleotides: TGCGCCAGCAGCCTGGGACAGGGCCCCGTCACTGAAGCTTTCTTT. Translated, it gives CASSLGQGPVTEAFF.

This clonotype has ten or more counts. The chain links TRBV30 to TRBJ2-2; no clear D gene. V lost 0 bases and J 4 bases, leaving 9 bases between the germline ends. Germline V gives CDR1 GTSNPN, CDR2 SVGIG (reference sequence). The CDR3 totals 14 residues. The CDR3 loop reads CAWSVRSVTGELFF. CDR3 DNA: TGTGCCTGGAGTGTACGGTCAGTCACCGGGGAGCTGTTTTTT.

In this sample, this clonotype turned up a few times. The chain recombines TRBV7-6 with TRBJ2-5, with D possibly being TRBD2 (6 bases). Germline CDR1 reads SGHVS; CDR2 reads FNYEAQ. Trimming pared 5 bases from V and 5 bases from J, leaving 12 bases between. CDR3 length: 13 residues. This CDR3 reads CASSRDFRETQYF. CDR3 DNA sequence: TGTGCCAGCAGCCGGGACTTTAGGGAGACCCAGTACTTC.

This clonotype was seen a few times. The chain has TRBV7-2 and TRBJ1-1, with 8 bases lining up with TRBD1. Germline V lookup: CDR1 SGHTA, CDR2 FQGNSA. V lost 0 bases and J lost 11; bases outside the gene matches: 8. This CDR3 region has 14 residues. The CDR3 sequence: CASSLAGTGLWAFF. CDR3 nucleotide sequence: TGTGCCAGCAGCTTAGCCGGGACAGGCCTTTGGGCTTTCTTT. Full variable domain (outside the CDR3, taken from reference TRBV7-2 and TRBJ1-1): GAGVSQSPSNKVTEKGKDVELRCDPISGHTALYWYRQSLGQGLEFLIYFQGNSAPDKSGLPSDRFSAERTGGSVSTLTIQRTQQEDSAVYLCASSLAGTGLWAFFGQGTRLTVV.